This TCR beta chain was found in a study of OX40 agonist ivuxolimab in advanced cancers. Study-level information: An anti-OX40 (CD134) antibody with agonistic activity, ivuxolimab, was administered to patients. Each patient was given ivuxolimab into a vein every 2 weeks, at 0.01 to 10 mg/kg. Study-wide findings and caveats: Determination of antigen specificity was not performed for the expanded peripheral T cells. Fewer expanded clones were found on average in CD4+ than in CD8+ T cells.

V was clipped by 7 bases and J by 6 bases; unmatched bases: 10. This CDR3 is built from 14 residues. The germline gives CDR1 SGHNT, CDR2 YYREEE (reference sequence). Data came from immunoSEQ multiplex PCR; TCRdb stores just in-frame clones and leaves some out. This table has about 72,000 clones, 65% to 85% appearing once. On this clone itself: What it binds is unknown.

The gene calls are TRBV5-4 and TRBJ2-3, with 8 bases matching TRBD1. The sample in question was CD4+ or CD8+ T cells sorted from blood, obtained in a trial of the OX40 agonist ivuxolimab. The clonotype comes from an adult with an advanced solid tumor such as melanoma, head and neck, liver or kidney cancer. Here the CDR3 reads CASQTGGGLDTQYF. The DNA for the CDR3 is TGTGCCAGCCAAACAGGGGGAGGCTTGGATACGCAGTATTTT.